This entry is about one T cell receptor (beta chain). As yet, its antigen is unknown. The data originate from a study of T cells expressing NK-cell markers. Study summary: The sequencing cohort of eight donors included seven HCMV-seropositive individuals and one seronegative individual. General study findings and limits: These same clonotypes (in a few donors) also led the CD3+CD56-NKG2C+ fraction. The study found dominant NKG2C+ clonotypes at roughly 1.0-7.5% of CD8+ T cells in roughly six donors.

Researchers built TCR beta cDNA using 5'RACE template switching with UMIs. TCRdb reprocessed the 5' RACE reads, keeping one entry per CDR3 protein, no DNA. This repertoire comprises about 260,000 distinct CDR3 sequences; its ten largest clones make up around 4%. This CDR3 region has 13 residues. The germline CDR1 and CDR2 sequences are LGHDT and YNNKEL (reference sequence). The specimen sequenced was blood T cells: a sorted CD56 or NKG2C T cell subset, CD4+ or CD8+ T cells, or bulk PBMC T cells (not recorded which). The chain uses TRBV3-1 and TRBJ2-5; TCRdb's D call of TRBD1 is untestable without DNA. This clonotype was sampled from a woman aged 18 to 69 in good health. The CDR3 region is CASSQADRQTQYF.